One T cell receptor (beta chain) is described in this entry. Antigen: not known. CDR1 is SSHAT, CDR2 FNYEAQ, per germline (reference sequence). Trimming took off 5 bases at V and 7 bases at J, with 21 bases between the two ends. The CDR3 length is 15 residues. An input of roughly 0.45 to 1 ug of RNA was subjected to reverse transcription using random hexamers. Amplification of TCR beta CDR3 by immunoSEQ multiplex PCR spanned 54 Vbeta and 13 Jbeta. TCRdb independently ran MiXCR on the immunoSEQ multiplex PCR reads; one entry per CDR3 protein. The sample carries hundreds of thousands of distinct CDR3 sequences, 93% recorded once. These data come from a study of CD8 T cells in Susac syndrome. General study points: It was acknowledged by the study that relatively few individuals were included in its TCR sequencing and HLA analysis.

The TCR sequence derives from a human donor with multiple sclerosis. Sequencing was done on a sample of CD4+ T cells from PBMCs. The J gene is TRBJ2-7, the V gene TRBV7-7; a possible D gene is TRBD2 (7 bases). The CDR3 protein is CASSLGRDKGGEQYF. The CDR3 nucleotides read TGTGCCAGCAGCCTTGGCCGGGATAAGGGGGGGGAGCAGTACTTC.